What follows are 2 T cell receptor beta chains derived from one specimen sequenced in a study of CD8 T cells in Susac syndrome. An input of roughly 0.45 to 1 ug of RNA was subjected to reverse transcription using random hexamers. TCRdb ran MiXCR on the immunoSEQ multiplex PCR reads and lists one entry per CDR3 protein. The table lists about 250,000 distinct CDR3 sequences, 85% to 95% of them singletons. The sample taken for sequencing was CD4+ T cells from PBMCs. Receptor source: a human donor with multiple sclerosis.

The gene calls are TRBV6-1 and TRBJ1-1; no clear D. This CDR3 comprises 12 residues. Germline loops: CDR1 MNHNS, CDR2 SASEGT. Trimming stripped 7 bases from V and 1 base from J, with 7 bases between. This CDR3 reads CASKAWNTEAFF. The CDR3 DNA sequence: TGTGCCAGCAAGGCTTGGAACACTGAAGCTTTCTTT.

The chain carries TRBV5-1 and TRBJ2-3, with 8 positions matching TRBD2. After removal of 4 bases from V and 1 base from J, the junction contained 8 bases not matched to a gene. This CDR3 is built from 16 residues. Germline assignment: CDR1 SGHRS and CDR2 YFSETQ. The CDR3 DNA follows: TGCGCCAGCAGCCTGGGACTAGTTAGGCGCACAGATACGCAGTATTTT. Protein product: CASSLGLVRRTDTQYF.